The 3 T cell receptor beta chains below come from one sample, sequenced in a study of CD8 T cells in Susac syndrome. An input of about 0.45 to 1 ug of RNA was subjected to reverse transcription using random hexamers. MiXCR was run by TCRdb on the immunoSEQ multiplex PCR reads, yielding one entry per CDR3 protein. The sample carries about 240,000 distinct CDR3 sequences, almost 97% recorded once. Sequenced: CD4+ T cells from PBMCs. The receptors were gathered from a human donor with Susac syndrome.

The V and J genes are TRBV28 and TRBJ2-5; no clear D gene. The germline gives CDR1 MDHEN, CDR2 SYDVKM. The CDR3 sequence is 15 residues long. Deletions cut 4 bases from V and 5 bases from J, with 17 bases between. As DNA, the CDR3 is TGTGCCAGCAGTTCCCCTCGGCTAGTTTCTGAGACCCAGTACTTC. Translation gives CASSSPRLVSETQYF.

CDR3 loop: CASSPAAEINQPQHF. The DNA for the CDR3 is TGTGCCAGCAGCCCGGCCGCCGAGATCAATCAGCCCCAGCATTTT. The genes are TRBV12-3 or TRBV12-4 and TRBJ1-5; D gene unclear. Trimming stripped 6 bases from V and 3 bases from J, with 15 bases between. The CDR3 runs to 15 residues.

V gene TRBV12-3 or TRBV12-4 combines with J gene TRBJ1-1, with D unresolved. The V gene lost 1 base and the J gene lost 10 bases, with 13 bases spanning the gap. The CDR3 has 13 residues. DNA for the CDR3: TGTGCCAGCAGTTTAGGACTCTGGGAAGGAGCTTTCTTT. It encodes CASSLGLWEGAFF.